This TCR beta chain was recovered during a study of blood T cell repertoires in COVID-19 (dated by TCRdb to the early 2020s). Study-wide context: Samples from collaborators originated in the United States, Italy and Spain and spanned both the acute and convalescent phases of COVID-19. The samples were drawn from two sources: the first 160 participants of the ongoing ImmuneRACE study, and 1,200 or so subjects contributed by 6 global collaborators. Nearly every sample came with metadata listing a de-identified subject ID, COVID-19 status, age in years and sex. HLA class I and class II types, where available, came from metadata supplied by the sample provider rather than from assay-based typing. A freely available public database, intended as a resource for researchers studying the immune response to SARS-CoV-2, is where the repertoires were released. The material from the prospective study consisted of cDNA or gDNA derived from T cells, B-cell-depleted T cells, or PBMCs. Deeply sampled blood TCRbeta repertoires from subjects exposed to, actively infected with, or recovered from COVID-19 were included in the dataset.

For this chain, trimming is 6 bases at the V end and 0 bases at the J end, and the number of junction bases without a gene match is 9. From the cysteine up to the phenylalanine, the CDR3 has a length of 16 residues. CDR3 DNA only is kept here, 48 bases in frame from base 1. For CDR1 and CDR2, the germline V gene lists SGHRS and YFSETQ. The immunoSEQ Assay, a bias-controlled multiplex PCR, was used to amplify TCRbeta CDR3 regions from genomic DNA. In the paper's pipeline: The number of nucleated cells in each sample was estimated from the amplification of reference gene primers within the assay. Sequence reads were collapsed and filtered to measure the absolute abundance of every unique TCRbeta CDR3 rearrangement. For each sample, productive Simpson clonality was calculated by taking the square root of Simpson's diversity index across productive rearrangements. The clones in this table, taken by TCRdb from immuneACCESS, are in-frame only. Not every clone is retained; where verified, under half of the shortfall comes from an unresolved V gene, and the cause of the rest is unknown. V and J calls and clone size follow that table, whereas D and trimming were derived from the DNA. The sample table lists 200,000 to 250,000 clones, around 83% of them with a count of one. The ten biggest clones cover approximately 7% of the sample.

Remarks on this clone: Its cognate antigen has yet to be identified. Per-base quality was not reported, and no clone a single base away is much larger than it.

The collaborating institutions used their own protocols to collect whole blood in K2EDTA tubes. For TCRbeta analysis, collaborators shipped samples as frozen whole blood, isolated PBMCs, or DNA extracted from either of those sample types. Study-wide findings and limitations: The quantity of clinical and demographic metadata differed by source and by participant and was supplied without curation.

The receptor chain draws on TRBV5-1 and TRBJ1-3; 7 bases in between match TRBD1. The receptor was isolated from a woman aged 45-65 years with acute or convalescent COVID-19. The sequenced material came from peripheral blood. Here is the DNA: TGCGCCAGCACCGTCTCGGGGACAGACTCTGGAAACACCATATATTTT. Translation gives CASTVSGTDSGNTIYF. With the rest looked up from the reference TRBV5-1 and TRBJ1-3 genes rather than sequenced, the full variable domain is KAGVTQTPRYLIKTRGQQVTLSCSPISGHRSVSWYQQTPGQGLQFLFEYFSETQRNKGNFPGRFSGRQFSNSRSEMNVSTLELGDSALYLCASTVSGTDSGNTIYFGEGSWLTVV.